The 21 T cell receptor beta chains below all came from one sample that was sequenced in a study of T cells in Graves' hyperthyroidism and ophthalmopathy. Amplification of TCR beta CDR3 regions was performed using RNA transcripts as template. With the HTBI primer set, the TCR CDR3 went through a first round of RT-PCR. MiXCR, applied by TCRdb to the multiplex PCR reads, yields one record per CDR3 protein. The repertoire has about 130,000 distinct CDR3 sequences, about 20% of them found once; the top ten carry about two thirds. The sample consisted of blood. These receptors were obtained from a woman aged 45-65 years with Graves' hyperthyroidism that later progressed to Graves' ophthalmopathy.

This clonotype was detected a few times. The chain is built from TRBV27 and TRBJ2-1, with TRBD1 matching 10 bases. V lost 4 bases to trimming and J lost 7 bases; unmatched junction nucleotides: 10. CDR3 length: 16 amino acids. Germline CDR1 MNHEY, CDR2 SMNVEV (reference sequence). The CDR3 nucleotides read TGTGCCAGCAGTTCCCCCCGGGACAGGGGATGGAATGAGCAGTTCTTC. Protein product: CASSSPRDRGWNEQFF.

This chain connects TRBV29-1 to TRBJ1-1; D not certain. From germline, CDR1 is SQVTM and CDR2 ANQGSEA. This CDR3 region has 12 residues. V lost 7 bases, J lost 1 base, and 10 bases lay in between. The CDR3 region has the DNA TGCAGCGCGAACGTTCGGAACACTGAAGCTTTCTTT. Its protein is CSANVRNTEAFF.

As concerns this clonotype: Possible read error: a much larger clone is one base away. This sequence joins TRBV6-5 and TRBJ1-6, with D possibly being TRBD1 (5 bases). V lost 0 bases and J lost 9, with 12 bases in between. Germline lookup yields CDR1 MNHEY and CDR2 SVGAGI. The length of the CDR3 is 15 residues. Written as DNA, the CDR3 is TGTGCCAGCAGTTACTCGGGGGGGGTGAGTTCACCCCTCCACTTT. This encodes CASSYSGGVSSPLHF.

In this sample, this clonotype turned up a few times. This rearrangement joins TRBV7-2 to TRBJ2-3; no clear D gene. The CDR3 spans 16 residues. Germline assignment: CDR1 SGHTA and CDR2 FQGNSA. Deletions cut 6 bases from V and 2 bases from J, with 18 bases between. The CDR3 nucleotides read TGTGCCAGCAGTCCCTTCGGGTACCGCCTCACAGATACGCAGTATTTT. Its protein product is CASSPFGYRLTDTQYF.

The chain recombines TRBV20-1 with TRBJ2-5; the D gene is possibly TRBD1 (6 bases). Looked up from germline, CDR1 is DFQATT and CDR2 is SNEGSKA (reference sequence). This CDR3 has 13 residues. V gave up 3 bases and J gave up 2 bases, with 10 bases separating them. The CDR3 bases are TGCAGTGCTAGTCGGGGACAACAAGAGACCCAGTACTTC. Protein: CSASRGQQETQYF.

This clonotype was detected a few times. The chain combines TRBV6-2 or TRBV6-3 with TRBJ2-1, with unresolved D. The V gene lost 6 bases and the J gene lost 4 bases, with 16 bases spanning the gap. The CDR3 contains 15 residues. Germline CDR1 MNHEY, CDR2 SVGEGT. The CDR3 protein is CASRLLSSHYNEQFF. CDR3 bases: TGTGCCAGCAGACTCTTGTCCAGCCATTACAATGAGCAGTTCTTC.

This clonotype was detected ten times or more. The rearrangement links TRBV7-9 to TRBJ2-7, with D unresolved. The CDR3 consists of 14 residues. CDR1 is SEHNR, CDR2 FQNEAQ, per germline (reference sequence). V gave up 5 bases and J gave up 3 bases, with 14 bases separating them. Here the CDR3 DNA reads TGTGCCAGCAGCCCCCGTCCCGACGGCTACGAGCAGTACTTC. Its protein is CASSPRPDGYEQYF.

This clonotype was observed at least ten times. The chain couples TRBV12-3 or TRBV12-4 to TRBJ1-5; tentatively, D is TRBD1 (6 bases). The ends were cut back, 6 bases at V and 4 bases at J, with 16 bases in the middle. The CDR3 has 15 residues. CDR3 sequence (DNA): TGTGCCAGCAGCCGCACAGGGTCCCCAAATCAGCCCCAGCATTTT. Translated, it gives CASSRTGSPNQPQHF.

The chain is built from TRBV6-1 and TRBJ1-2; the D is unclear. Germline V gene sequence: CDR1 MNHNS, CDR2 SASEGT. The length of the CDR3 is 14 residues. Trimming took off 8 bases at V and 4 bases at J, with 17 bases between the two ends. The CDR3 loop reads CASGPGSSIYGYTF. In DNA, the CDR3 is TGTGCCAGCGGCCCGGGCAGCTCGATCTATGGCTACACCTTC.

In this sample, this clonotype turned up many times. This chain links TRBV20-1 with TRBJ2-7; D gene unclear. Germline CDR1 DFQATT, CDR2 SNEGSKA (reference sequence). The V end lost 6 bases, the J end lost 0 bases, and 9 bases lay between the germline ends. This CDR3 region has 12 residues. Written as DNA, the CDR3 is TGCAGTGCAACTGCCTACTCCTACGAGCAGTACTTC. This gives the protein CSATAYSYEQYF.

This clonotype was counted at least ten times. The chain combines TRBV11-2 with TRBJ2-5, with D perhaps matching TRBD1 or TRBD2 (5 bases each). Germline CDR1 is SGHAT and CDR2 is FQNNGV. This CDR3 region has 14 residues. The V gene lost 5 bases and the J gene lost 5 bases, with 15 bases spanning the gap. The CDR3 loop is CASSPSDGGETQYF. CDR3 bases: TGTGCCAGCAGCCCCTCGGATGGGGGTGAGACCCAGTACTTC.

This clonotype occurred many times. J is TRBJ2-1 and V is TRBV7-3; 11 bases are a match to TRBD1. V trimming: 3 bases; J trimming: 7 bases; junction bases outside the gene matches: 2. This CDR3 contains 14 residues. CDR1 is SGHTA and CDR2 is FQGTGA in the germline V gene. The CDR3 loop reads CASSFGTGGNEQFF. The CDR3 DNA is TGTGCCAGCAGCTTTGGGACAGGGGGGAATGAGCAGTTCTTC.

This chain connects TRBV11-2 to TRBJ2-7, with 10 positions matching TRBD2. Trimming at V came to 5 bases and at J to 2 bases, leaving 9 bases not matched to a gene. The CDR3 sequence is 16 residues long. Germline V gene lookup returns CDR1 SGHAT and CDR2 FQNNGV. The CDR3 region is CASSKEPGLATYEQYF. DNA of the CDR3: TGTGCCAGCAGCAAGGAGCCGGGACTAGCGACCTACGAGCAGTACTTC.

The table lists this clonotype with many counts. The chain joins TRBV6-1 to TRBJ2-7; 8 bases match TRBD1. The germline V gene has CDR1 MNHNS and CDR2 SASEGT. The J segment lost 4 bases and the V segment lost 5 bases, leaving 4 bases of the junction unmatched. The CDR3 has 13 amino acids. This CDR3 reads CASSPGGKYEQYF. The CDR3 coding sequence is TGTGCCAGCAGTCCAGGGGGCAAGTACGAGCAGTACTTC.

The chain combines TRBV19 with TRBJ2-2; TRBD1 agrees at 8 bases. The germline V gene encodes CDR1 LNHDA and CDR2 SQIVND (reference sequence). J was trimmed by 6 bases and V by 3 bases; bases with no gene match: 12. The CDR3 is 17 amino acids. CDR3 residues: CASSIKRTGPLSGELFF. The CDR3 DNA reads TGTGCCAGTAGTATCAAGAGGACAGGGCCTTTGTCCGGGGAGCTGTTTTTT.

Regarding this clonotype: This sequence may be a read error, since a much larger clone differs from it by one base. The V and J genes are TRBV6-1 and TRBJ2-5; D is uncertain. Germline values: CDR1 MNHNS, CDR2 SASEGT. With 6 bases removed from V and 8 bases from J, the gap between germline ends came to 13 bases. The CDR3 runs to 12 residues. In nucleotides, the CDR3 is TGTGCCAGCAGACAAAGCCGAGGCACCCAGTACTTC. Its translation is CASRQSRGTQYF.

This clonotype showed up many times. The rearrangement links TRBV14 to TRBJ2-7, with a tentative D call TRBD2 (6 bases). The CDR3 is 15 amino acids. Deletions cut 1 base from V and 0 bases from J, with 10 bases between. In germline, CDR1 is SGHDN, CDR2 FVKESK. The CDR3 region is CASSQAGLSSYEQYF. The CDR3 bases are TGTGCCAGCAGCCAAGCGGGACTGAGCTCCTACGAGCAGTACTTC.

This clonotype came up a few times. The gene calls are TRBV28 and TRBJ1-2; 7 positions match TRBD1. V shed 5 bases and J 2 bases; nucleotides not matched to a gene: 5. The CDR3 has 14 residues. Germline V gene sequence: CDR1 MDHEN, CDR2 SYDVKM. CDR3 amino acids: CASSKDRPNYGYTF. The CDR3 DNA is TGTGCCAGCAGTAAGGACAGGCCAAACTATGGCTACACCTTC.

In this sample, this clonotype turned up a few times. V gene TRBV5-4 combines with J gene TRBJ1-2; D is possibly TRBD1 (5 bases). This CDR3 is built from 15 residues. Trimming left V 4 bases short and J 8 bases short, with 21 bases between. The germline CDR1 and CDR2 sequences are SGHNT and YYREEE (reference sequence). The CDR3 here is CASSPPGDRGIGYTF. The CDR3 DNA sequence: TGTGCCAGCAGCCCCCCTGGAGATAGGGGAATAGGCTACACCTTC.

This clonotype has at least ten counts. In DNA, the CDR3 is TGTGCCAGCAGCCCCCGCGGAGGGGGCCGGACTAGCGGGAACACCTACGAGCAGTACTTC. It codes for CASSPRGGGRTSGNTYEQYF. The chain combines TRBV7-9 with TRBJ2-7, with 12 nucleotides matching TRBD2. The CDR3 is made up of 20 amino acids. CDR1 and CDR2 (germline): SEHNR, FQNEAQ (reference sequence). V gave up 5 bases and J gave up 2 bases; unmatched junction bases: 19.

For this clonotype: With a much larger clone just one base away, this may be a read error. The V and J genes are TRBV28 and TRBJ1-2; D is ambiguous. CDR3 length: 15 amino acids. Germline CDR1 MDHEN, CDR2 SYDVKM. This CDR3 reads CASSLSPGPNYGCTF. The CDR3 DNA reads TGTGCCAGCAGTTTATCACCGGGCCCTAACTATGGCTGCACCTTC.